The T cell receptor (beta chain) described here comes from a study of patients with pleural tuberculosis. This clonotype was seen many times. With V trimmed by 6 bases and J by 7 bases, 15 bases remained unmatched. CDR3 length equals 14 residues. The germline V gene has CDR1 DFQATT and CDR2 SNEGSKA (reference sequence). TCRdb ran MiXCR on the reads and lists one entry per CDR3 protein. The sample includes around 50,000 distinct CDR3 sequences, about 7.9% of them seen just once. The clonotype originates from a human donor with pleural tuberculosis. The J gene is TRBJ2-7, the V gene TRBV20-1, with 7 bases fitting TRBD2. CDR3 DNA: TGCAGTGCCCTCCGGGACTACCTTCGTGGGGAGCAGTACTTC. Translation gives CSALRDYLRGEQYF.